The 18 T cell receptor beta chains below all came from one sample that was sequenced in a study of beta chain features in type 1 diabetes. Study-wide results and limits: A moderate, significant TCRB CDR3 shortening appeared in type 1 diabetes across four CD4+ subsets.

Their antigens are not known. Every isolated RNA sample was fully reverse transcribed, so sequencing captured expressed TCRB transcripts. Sequencing used immunoSEQ multiplex PCR; TCRdb keeps in-frame clones, though not all of them. The repertoire holds 600,000 to 700,000 clones, with around an eighth as singletons. The sample comprised naive CD4+ T cells from blood. The receptors were sampled from a young man with type 1 diabetes.

This clone was detected a few times. The chain employs TRBV19 and TRBJ2-5; TRBD1 agrees at 7 bases. The V gene end was trimmed by 5 bases and the J gene end by 1 base; junction bases not matched to a gene: 10. CDR3 length equals 16 residues. Germline values: CDR1 LNHDA, CDR2 SQIVND (reference sequence). The CDR3 spells CASSLSTGSGQETQYF. The CDR3 DNA sequence: TGTGCCAGTAGTCTCTCGACAGGGTCCGGCCAAGAGACCCAGTACTTC.

The chain links TRBV15 to TRBJ1-6, with D possibly matching TRBD1 (6 bases). The CDR3 runs 16 residues. CDR1 and CDR2 (germline): LNHNV, YYDKDF (reference sequence). Trimming removed 4 bases at V and 9 bases at J, with 19 bases between. CDR3 amino acids: CATSTRTVREGSPLHF. The CDR3 DNA follows: TGTGCCACCAGCACCCGGACAGTAAGGGAGGGTTCACCCCTCCACTTT.

Ten or more counts support this clone. The chain has TRBV19 and TRBJ1-5, with 8 bases matching TRBD1. Germline V CDR1 and CDR2: LNHDA, SQIVND (reference sequence). This CDR3 comprises 16 residues. The trim removed 6 bases at V and 6 bases at J, leaving 13 bases unmatched. The CDR3 here is CASSPWGTGGGQPQHF. Written as DNA, the CDR3 is TGTGCCAGTAGCCCCTGGGGGACAGGAGGAGGTCAGCCCCAGCATTTT.

The chain carries TRBV7-8 and TRBJ2-1, with TRBD2 matching over 8 bases. Germline V CDR1 and CDR2: SGHVS, FQNEAQ. The CDR3 runs to 11 residues. J gave up 9 bases and V 10 bases, and 5 bases lay outside the gene matches. The CDR3 DNA sequence: TGTGCCACCCAACGGGGGGGTGAGCAGTTCTTC. Translated, it gives CATQRGGEQFF.

This chain connects TRBV7-2 to TRBJ1-2; D is ambiguous. The germline V and J ends were trimmed by 5 bases and 7 bases, with 11 bases remaining between them. CDR1 is SGHTA and CDR2 is FQGNSA in the germline V gene. The CDR3 sequence is 12 residues long. The CDR3 DNA follows: TGTGCCAGCAGCGCCATTTTGGGTGGCTACACCTTC. Its protein is CASSAILGGYTF.

This clone was detected only a few times. The rearrangement joins TRBV11-2 to TRBJ2-1, with D tentatively TRBD2 (6 bases). V shed 6 bases and J shed 4 bases, with 22 bases lying between them. The CDR3 contains 17 residues. Germline V gene sequence: CDR1 SGHAT, CDR2 FQNNGV. CDR3 nucleotide sequence: TGTGCCAGCAGTCCACCCCCGGGACTCCTTTCATACAATGAGCAGTTCTTC. This translates into CASSPPPGLLSYNEQFF.

This clone has a handful of counts. This chain connects TRBV29-1 to TRBJ2-2, with D possibly matching TRBD1 (6 bases). The germline CDR1 and CDR2 sequences are SQVTM and ANQGSEA. The CDR3 spans 13 residues. Deletions cut 6 bases from V and 5 bases from J, with 13 bases between. CDR3 loop: CSVLTGATGELFF. CDR3 sequence (DNA): TGCAGCGTGCTGACAGGAGCAACCGGGGAGCTGTTTTTT.

The chain uses TRBV15 and TRBJ2-3; TRBD1 agrees at 10 bases. The CDR3 is 17 residues long. Germline CDR1 reads LNHNV; CDR2 reads YYDKDF (reference sequence). The V and J ends lost 2 bases and 3 bases, in that order; junction bases with no gene match: 8. The CDR3 bases are TGTGCCACCAGCAGACCGTGGACAGGGGGGAGGACAGATACGCAGTATTTT. Its protein is CATSRPWTGGRTDTQYF.

This clone showed up just a few times. This chain connects TRBV5-1 to TRBJ2-1, with D possibly matching TRBD2 (5 bases). In germline, CDR1 is SGHRS, CDR2 YFSETQ. Trimming removed 0 bases at V and 3 bases at J, with 10 bases between. This CDR3 has 15 amino acids. The CDR3 here is CASSLAEGGYNEQFF. The DNA of the CDR3 is TGCGCCAGCAGCTTGGCCGAGGGCGGCTACAATGAGCAGTTCTTC.

The chain joins TRBV7-9 to TRBJ2-7; TRBD1 aligns across 12 bases. The V gene's germline CDR1 is SEHNR and CDR2 FQNEAQ (reference sequence). This CDR3 spans 14 amino acids. V was clipped by 7 bases and J by 5 bases; unmatched bases: 6. CDR3 protein: CASNRDRGQHEQYF. CDR3 DNA: TGTGCCAGCAACCGGGACAGGGGGCAGCACGAGCAGTACTTC.

This clone was detected only once. The rearrangement joins TRBV5-1 to TRBJ2-5; 8 bases align to TRBD2. Germline V lookup: CDR1 SGHRS, CDR2 YFSETQ. The CDR3 spans 15 residues. V was clipped by 2 bases and J by 2 bases; unmatched bases: 5. Here the CDR3 DNA reads TGCGCCAGCAGCTTCGGGGGGGTCCGACAAGAGACCCAGTACTTC. Translation: CASSFGGVRQETQYF.

This clone was seen a handful of times. The chain has TRBV10-3 and TRBJ2-7, with 9 positions matching TRBD1. This CDR3 comprises 13 residues. J was trimmed by 6 bases and V by 9 bases; bases with no gene match: 9. CDR1 ENHRY and CDR2 SYGVKD come from the germline V gene. CDR3: CAITGTGISEQYF. As DNA, the CDR3 is TGTGCCATTACCGGGACAGGGATCTCCGAGCAGTACTTC.

The V gene is TRBV12-5, the J gene TRBJ2-3; D remains unclear. CDR1 is LGHNT, CDR2 FRNRAP, per germline. The V end lost 1 base, the J end lost 2 bases, and 7 bases lay between the germline ends. CDR3 size: 14 residues. In nucleotides, the CDR3 is TGTGCTAGTGGTTTGGGTTTGGCCACAGATACGCAGTATTTT. Protein sequence: CASGLGLATDTQYF.

The chain combines TRBV25-1 with TRBJ1-2; the match to TRBD1 covers 7 bases. The germline gives CDR1 MGHDK, CDR2 SYGVNS. CDR3 length: 16 residues. V was clipped by 3 bases and J by 3 bases; unmatched bases: 10. CDR3 loop: CASSDPGGSLYYGYTF. The CDR3 DNA follows: TGTGCCAGCAGTGACCCAGGGGGGAGTCTTTACTATGGCTACACCTTC.

The chain uses TRBV5-1 and TRBJ2-5; D is unclear. The CDR3 length is 11 residues. Germline V gene lookup returns CDR1 SGHRS and CDR2 YFSETQ. The germline V and J ends were trimmed by 6 bases and 1 base, with 4 bases remaining between them. The CDR3 nucleotides are TGCGCCAGCAAGACCCAAGAGACCCAGTACTTC. This gives the protein CASKTQETQYF.

The V gene is TRBV28, the J gene TRBJ1-5; no definite D call. Germline V CDR1 and CDR2: MDHEN, SYDVKM. The CDR3 length is 16 residues. The ends were cut back, 4 bases at V and 0 bases at J, with 13 bases in the middle. The CDR3 DNA reads as TGTGCCAGCAGTTGGGTGGTAAGGATTAGCAATCAGCCCCAGCATTTT. This sequence encodes CASSWVVRISNQPQHF.

This chain links TRBV30 with TRBJ2-5; D call uncertain. CDR3 length: 11 residues. Germline values: CDR1 GTSNPN, CDR2 SVGIG (reference sequence). V was shortened by 0 bases and J by 5 bases, with 4 bases between the two germline ends. DNA for the CDR3: TGTGCCTGGAGTGTAATGGAGACCCAGTACTTC. The encoded protein is CAWSVMETQYF.

The chain employs TRBV29-1 and TRBJ1-2; perhaps TRBD1 as D (5 bases). The germline V gene encodes CDR1 SQVTM and CDR2 ANQGSEA. This CDR3 contains 13 residues. Deletions cut 4 bases from V and 0 bases from J, with 9 bases between. This CDR3 is CSVVPRANYGYTF. CDR3 sequence (DNA): TGCAGCGTTGTCCCCAGGGCTAACTATGGCTACACCTTC.